The 27 T cell receptor beta chains presented below share a single source sample, sequenced in a study of T cell repertoires in cytomegalovirus infection. These TCRs' antigens remain unknown. From the reads, TCRdb called clonotypes with MiXCR, one entry per CDR3 protein. The data contain about 310,000 distinct CDR3 sequences, roughly 25% of them singletons. The sequenced sample was cultured PBMCs, obtained from culture after CMV antigen stimulation. The receptors were sampled from a human donor in good health (CMV status not recorded). Some clones in this sample may be carry-over from other donors' samples.

The chain has TRBV6-1 and TRBJ2-7; perhaps TRBD1 as D (6 bases). V lost 6 bases to trimming and J lost 0 bases, with 12 bases between them. The CDR3 is 14 amino acids. Germline V gene sequence: CDR1 MNHNS, CDR2 SASEGT. CDR3 in amino acids: CASSQDRYSYEQYF. Here the CDR3 DNA reads TGTGCCAGCAGCCAGGACAGATACTCCTACGAGCAGTACTTC.

This clonotype was seen repeatedly, ten times or more. The rearrangement uses TRBV7-2 and TRBJ2-1; tentative D call: TRBD1 (5 bases). The length of the CDR3 is 13 residues. Looked up from germline, CDR1 is SGHTA and CDR2 is FQGNSA. V lost 6 bases to trimming and J lost 8 bases, with 14 bases between them. CDR3 nucleotides: TGTGCCAGCAGACCACCTCAGGGCGATGAGCAGTTCTTC. As protein: CASRPPQGDEQFF.

The genes are TRBV7-4 and TRBJ1-3; 7 positions agree with TRBD1. Unmatched junction bases numbered 16, after V lost 5 bases and J lost 0 bases. CDR1 is SGHVT, CDR2 SQSDAQ, per germline. CDR3 size: 19 residues. CDR3 DNA: TGTGCCAGCAGCCATAAAAACGCGTTGACAGGGCTCTCTGGAAACACCATATATTTT. It codes for CASSHKNALTGLSGNTIYF.

The V and J genes are TRBV4-1 and TRBJ2-4, with D tentatively TRBD2 (7 bases). V lost 0 bases to trimming and J lost 6 bases, with 12 bases between them. The germline V gene has CDR1 MGHRA and CDR2 YSYEKL. The CDR3 loop spans 15 amino acids. CDR3 amino acids: CASSQERGGVNIQYF. The CDR3 DNA reads TGCGCCAGCAGCCAAGAGCGAGGGGGGGTAAACATTCAGTACTTC.

This clonotype was picked up a small number of times. V gene TRBV4-3 combines with J gene TRBJ2-4; D is unclear. The CDR3 is 15 residues long. V was cut by 1 base and J by 0 bases, with 7 bases left in between. Germline values: CDR1 LGHNA, CDR2 YSLEER. The CDR3 sequence is CASSQVGIAKNIQYF. CDR3 coding DNA: TGCGCCAGCAGCCAAGTGGGGATAGCCAAAAACATTCAGTACTTC.

This rearrangement joins TRBV7-9 to TRBJ2-1, with D possibly being TRBD2 (6 bases). Germline values: CDR1 SEHNR, CDR2 FQNEAQ (reference sequence). CDR3 length equals 15 residues. V lost 5 bases and J 1 base, leaving 12 bases between the germline ends. The CDR3 region is CASSPGEGSYNEQFF. CDR3 nucleotide sequence: TGTGCCAGCAGCCCGGGAGAAGGTTCCTACAATGAGCAGTTCTTC.

The CDR3 here is CASSIDSPGLTSTDTQYF. The CDR3 region has the DNA TGTGCCAGTAGTATAGATTCTCCGGGACTGACAAGCACAGATACGCAGTATTTT. The chain is built from TRBV19 and TRBJ2-3; D is possibly TRBD2 (6 bases). The CDR3 has 18 amino acids. The V gene's germline CDR1 is LNHDA and CDR2 SQIVND (reference sequence). V was trimmed by 0 bases and J by 0 bases, leaving 16 bases between them.

This clonotype has only a few counts. The chain links TRBV7-9 to TRBJ1-4, with D possibly being TRBD1 (6 bases). The CDR3 extends over 15 amino acids. Germline CDR1 SEHNR, CDR2 FQNEAQ (reference sequence). The germline V and J ends were trimmed by 2 bases and 4 bases, with 11 bases remaining between them. The CDR3 DNA follows: TGTGCCAGCAGCTTAAGGCAGGGGATTAATGAAAAACTGTTTTTT. Its protein is CASSLRQGINEKLFF.

There are many counts of this clonotype. The CDR3 loop reads CASSLAFWEGIGNSYNEQFF. The CDR3 DNA sequence: TGTGCCAGCAGTTTAGCTTTTTGGGAGGGGATAGGGAACTCCTACAATGAGCAGTTCTTC. The genes are TRBV12-3 or TRBV12-4 and TRBJ2-1; 7 nucleotides match TRBD2. J was trimmed by 0 bases and V by 0 bases; bases with no gene match: 14. The length of the CDR3 is 20 residues.

The V call is TRBV6-5, the J call TRBJ1-5, with D possibly TRBD1 on 6 matching bases. Trimming left V 0 bases short and J 7 bases short, with 25 bases between. Germline lookup yields CDR1 MNHEY and CDR2 SVGAGI. The CDR3 has 19 residues. CDR3 nucleotides: TGTGCCAGCAGTTACTCGCGACACCTCACACACAGGGAGAGGCAGCCCCAGCATTTT. Its protein is CASSYSRHLTHRERQPQHF.

This sequence joins TRBV10-3 and TRBJ2-1; TRBD2 might be the D (6 bases). V lost 0 bases and J 6 bases, leaving 15 bases between the germline ends. Per germline, CDR1 ENHRY and CDR2 SYGVKD. The CDR3 has 16 amino acids. CDR3 residues: CAISESRSTSTNEQFF. The DNA of the CDR3 is TGTGCCATCAGTGAGTCGAGGTCGACTAGTACCAATGAGCAGTTCTTC.

V is TRBV19 and J is TRBJ1-5, with TRBD1 matching 9 bases. With V trimmed by 3 bases and J by 7 bases, 10 bases remained unmatched. The CDR3 contains 16 residues. In germline, CDR1 is LNHDA, CDR2 SQIVND (reference sequence). CDR3: CASSIRRDRANQPQHF. The CDR3 DNA follows: TGTGCCAGTAGTATTAGGCGGGACAGGGCGAACCAGCCCCAGCATTTT.

V is TRBV5-6 and J is TRBJ1-5; perhaps TRBD1 as D (6 bases). This CDR3 spans 16 amino acids. The ends were cut back, 0 bases at V and 3 bases at J, with 13 bases in the middle. CDR1 SGHDT and CDR2 YYEEEE come from the germline V gene. The CDR3 coding sequence is TGTGCCAGCAGCTTGGGACAGAACAGGGACAATCAGCCCCAGCATTTT. Its translation is CASSLGQNRDNQPQHF.

The CDR3 here is CASSSPGAQGADEQYF. DNA for the CDR3: TGTGCCAGCAGTTCACCGGGGGCCCAGGGGGCGGACGAGCAGTACTTC. J is TRBJ2-7 and V is TRBV28; 8 bases fit TRBD1. Per germline, CDR1 MDHEN and CDR2 SYDVKM. Trimming cost V 4 bases and J 5 bases; bases outside gene matches: 13. CDR3 length: 16 amino acids.

The chain is built from TRBV5-6 and TRBJ2-3; 9 positions match TRBD1. In germline, CDR1 is SGHDT, CDR2 YYEEEE. This CDR3 has 16 residues. Germline trimming cut 1 base from V and 4 bases from J; bases unmatched to any gene: 7. The CDR3 here is CASSLSWTGVADTQYF. The CDR3 DNA reads TGTGCCAGCAGCTTGTCTTGGACAGGGGTAGCAGATACGCAGTATTTT.

In its sample, this clonotype was seen a few times. The gene calls are TRBV4-1 and TRBJ2-1; 10 bases agree with TRBD2. V gave up 0 bases and J gave up 4 bases; unmatched junction bases: 3. Germline loops: CDR1 MGHRA, CDR2 YSYEKL. The CDR3 spans 16 residues. The CDR3 DNA reads as TGCGCCAGCAGCCAAGAAGTAGCGGGGGGATACAATGAGCAGTTCTTC. It translates to CASSQEVAGGYNEQFF.

The chain combines TRBV6-2 or TRBV6-3 with TRBJ1-5, with unresolved D. The CDR3 is 13 amino acids. Trimming left V 7 bases short and J 2 bases short, with 9 bases between. The germline gives CDR1 MNHEY, CDR2 SVGEGT. The DNA of the CDR3 is TGTGCCAGCACAGGCGGTGGCAATCAGCCCCAGCATTTT. Translated: CASTGGGNQPQHF.

The gene calls are TRBV11-3 and TRBJ2-1; D remains ambiguous. Trimming stripped 3 bases from V and 10 bases from J, with 10 bases between. Germline loops: CDR1 SGHNT, CDR2 YENEEA. The CDR3 has 12 residues. CDR3 DNA sequence: TGTGCCAGCAGCTTTAAGTCTACCGAGCAGTTCTTC. As protein: CASSFKSTEQFF.

DNA for the CDR3: TGCAGCGTTGTCCCCGGGACAGCAGGAAACACCATATATTTT. Amino acids: CSVVPGTAGNTIYF. This chain links TRBV29-1 with TRBJ1-3; 7 bases match TRBD1. The CDR3 is 14 residues long. Germline CDR1 reads SQVTM; CDR2 reads ANQGSEA. The V and J ends lost 4 bases and 4 bases, in that order; junction bases with no gene match: 7.

V gene TRBV19 combines with J gene TRBJ1-2; unclear D gene. The CDR3 runs to 13 residues. Germline assignment: CDR1 LNHDA and CDR2 SQIVND (reference sequence). V lost 11 bases and J lost 7, with 20 bases in between. The CDR3 nucleotides are TGTGCCTCAGCTGCCCTATCTACGAGTGGCTACACCTTC. Protein sequence: CASAALSTSGYTF.

This clonotype was counted many times. The V gene is TRBV11-3, the J gene TRBJ1-3; maybe TRBD1 (6 bases). From germline, CDR1 is SGHNT and CDR2 YENEEA. CDR3 length equals 15 residues. V lost 5 bases to trimming and J lost 2 bases, with 13 bases between them. Here the CDR3 reads CASSPRQAAGNTIYF. For the CDR3, the DNA is TGTGCCAGCAGCCCCCGACAGGCGGCTGGAAACACCATATATTTT.

The CDR3 here is CSARPGTGGEATDTQYF. CDR3 bases: TGCAGTGCTAGACCCGGGACAGGGGGGGAGGCCACAGATACGCAGTATTTT. The V gene is TRBV20-1, the J gene TRBJ2-3, with 11 positions matching TRBD1. The CDR3 has 17 residues. With 2 bases clipped from V and 2 bases from J, the junction kept 9 bases outside the gene matches. Per germline, CDR1 DFQATT and CDR2 SNEGSKA (reference sequence).

This clonotype was counted between two and nine times. The chain is built from TRBV12-3 or TRBV12-4 and TRBJ2-2, with TRBD2 as a possible D gene (6 bases). Trimming shortened V by 7 bases and J by 2 bases, and 11 bases separated the two germline ends. This CDR3 has 14 residues. DNA for the CDR3: TGTGCCAGCACCCCACTAGCAAACACCGGGGAGCTGTTTTTT. As protein: CASTPLANTGELFF.

The CDR3 bases are TGTGCCAGCACATTGGGGGGTCCTGGGGCCAACGTCCTGACTTTC. Its translation: CASTLGGPGANVLTF. V and J are TRBV27 and TRBJ2-6; D possibly corresponds to TRBD2 (6 bases). V was shortened by 7 bases and J by 2 bases, with 12 bases between the two germline ends. The CDR3 is made up of 15 amino acids. Germline lookup yields CDR1 MNHEY and CDR2 SMNVEV (reference sequence).

The V and J genes are TRBV19 and TRBJ2-3, with D uncertain. The V and J ends lost 8 bases and 2 bases respectively, with 14 bases between them. CDR3 length equals 14 residues. The V gene's germline CDR1 is LNHDA and CDR2 SQIVND (reference sequence). DNA of the CDR3: TGTGCCAGTCGGCAGAGTCTCCTCACAGATACGCAGTATTTT. It codes for CASRQSLLTDTQYF.

This clonotype has a count of ten or more. The gene calls are TRBV7-2 and TRBJ2-3; 13 nucleotides agree with TRBD2. Germline trimming cut 4 bases from V and 1 base from J; bases unmatched to any gene: 2. This CDR3 is built from 16 residues. CDR1 SGHTA and CDR2 FQGNSA come from the germline V gene. The CDR3: CASSSGTSGGTDTQYF. The CDR3 bases are TGTGCCAGCAGCTCAGGGACTAGCGGGGGCACAGATACGCAGTATTTT.

V gene TRBV7-8 combines with J gene TRBJ2-1; 9 bases are a match to TRBD2. The CDR3 is made up of 16 amino acids. Germline CDR1 reads SGHVS; CDR2 reads FQNEAQ. V lost 5 bases and J lost 8; bases outside the gene matches: 13. CDR3 DNA sequence: TGTGCCAGCAGCACAAGGGCCTTAGCGGGAGATGATGAGCAGTTCTTC. It encodes CASSTRALAGDDEQFF.